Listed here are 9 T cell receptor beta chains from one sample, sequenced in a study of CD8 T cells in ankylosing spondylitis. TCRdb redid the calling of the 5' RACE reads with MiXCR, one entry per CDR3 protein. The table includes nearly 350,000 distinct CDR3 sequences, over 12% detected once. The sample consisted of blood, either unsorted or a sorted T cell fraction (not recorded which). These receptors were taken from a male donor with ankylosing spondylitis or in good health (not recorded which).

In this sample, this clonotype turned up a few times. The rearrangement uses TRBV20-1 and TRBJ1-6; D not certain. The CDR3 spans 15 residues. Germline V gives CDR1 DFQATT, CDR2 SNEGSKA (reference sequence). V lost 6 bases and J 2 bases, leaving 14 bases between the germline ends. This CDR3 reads CSAGRRPTYNSPLHF. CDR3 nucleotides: TGCAGTGCAGGGCGGCGGCCAACCTATAATTCACCCCTCCACTTT.

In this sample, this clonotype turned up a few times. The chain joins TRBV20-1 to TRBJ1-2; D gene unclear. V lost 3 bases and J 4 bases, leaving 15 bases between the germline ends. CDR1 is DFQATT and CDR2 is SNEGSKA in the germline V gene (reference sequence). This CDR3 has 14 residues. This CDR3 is CSASPDGNSYGYTF. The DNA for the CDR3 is TGCAGTGCTAGCCCGGACGGCAACTCCTATGGCTACACCTTC.

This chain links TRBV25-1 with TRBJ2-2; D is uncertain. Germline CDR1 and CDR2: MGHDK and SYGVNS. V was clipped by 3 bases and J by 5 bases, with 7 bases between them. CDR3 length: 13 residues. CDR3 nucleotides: TGTGCCAGCAGTGATTATGGAACCGGGGAGCTGTTTTTT. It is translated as CASSDYGTGELFF.

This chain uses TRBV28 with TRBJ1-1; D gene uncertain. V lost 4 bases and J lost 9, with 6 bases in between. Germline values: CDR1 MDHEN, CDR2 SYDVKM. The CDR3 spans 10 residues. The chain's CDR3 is CASSSQKAFF. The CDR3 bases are TGTGCCAGCAGTTCCCAAAAAGCTTTCTTT.

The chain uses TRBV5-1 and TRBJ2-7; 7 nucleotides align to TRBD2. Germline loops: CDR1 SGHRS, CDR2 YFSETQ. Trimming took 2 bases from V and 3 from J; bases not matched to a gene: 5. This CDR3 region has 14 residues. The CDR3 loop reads CASSFAGENYEQYF. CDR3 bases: TGCGCCAGCAGCTTTGCGGGGGAGAACTACGAGCAGTACTTC.

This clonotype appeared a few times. CDR3 DNA sequence: TGTGCCAGCAGTGAAGACAGCACCGGGGAGCTGTTTTTT. This gives the protein CASSEDSTGELFF. This chain joins TRBV2 and TRBJ2-2; D uncertain. CDR1 SNHLY and CDR2 FYNNEI come from the germline V gene. V was pared by 1 base and J by 4 bases, with 4 bases between. The CDR3 runs 13 residues.

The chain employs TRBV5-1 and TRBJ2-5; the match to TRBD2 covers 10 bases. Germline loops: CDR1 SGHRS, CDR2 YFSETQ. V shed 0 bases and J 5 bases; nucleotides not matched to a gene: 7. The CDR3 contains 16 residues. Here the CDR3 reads CASSLESSGGRETQYF. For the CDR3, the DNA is TGCGCCAGCAGCTTGGAGTCTAGCGGGGGAAGGGAGACCCAGTACTTC. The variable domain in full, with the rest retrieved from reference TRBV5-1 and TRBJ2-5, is KAGVTQTPRYLIKTRGQQVTLSCSPISGHRSVSWYQQTPGQGLQFLFEYFSETQRNKGNFPGRFSGRQFSNSRSEMNVSTLELGDSALYLCASSLESSGGRETQYFGPGTRLLVL.

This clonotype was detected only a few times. Written as DNA, the CDR3 is TGTGCCAGCAGTATTCCCGCCCCCAATCAGCCCCAGCATTTT. Amino acid sequence: CASSIPAPNQPQHF. The V and J genes are TRBV12-3 or TRBV12-4 and TRBJ1-5; no clear D gene. The ends were cut back, 5 bases at V and 3 bases at J, with 11 bases in the middle. The CDR3 sequence is 14 residues long.

The CDR3, as DNA: TGTGCCAGCAGCCGTGAGGAGGAGACGAGCAATCAGCCCCAGCATTTT. The encoded protein is CASSREEETSNQPQHF. The genes are TRBV5-8 and TRBJ1-5; the D is unclear. Trimming removed 4 bases at V and 1 base at J, with 15 bases between. CDR1 and CDR2 (germline): SGHTS, YDEGEE. This CDR3 is 16 amino acids long.